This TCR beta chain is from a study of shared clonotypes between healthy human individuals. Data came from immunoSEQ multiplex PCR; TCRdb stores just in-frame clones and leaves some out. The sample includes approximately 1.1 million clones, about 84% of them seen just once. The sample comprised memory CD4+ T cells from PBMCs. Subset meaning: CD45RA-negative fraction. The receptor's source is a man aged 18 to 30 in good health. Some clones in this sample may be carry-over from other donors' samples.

The CDR3 DNA follows: TGTGCCAGCTCACCAGGGGGGCCCGGAAGAGAGACCCAGTACTTC. It codes for CASSPGGPGRETQYF. The J gene is TRBJ2-5, the V gene TRBV18; D is possibly TRBD1 or TRBD2 (6 bases each). CDR1 is KGHSH, CDR2 LQKENI, per germline. Trimming took off 2 bases at V and 4 bases at J, with 14 bases between the two ends. The CDR3 length is 15 residues.